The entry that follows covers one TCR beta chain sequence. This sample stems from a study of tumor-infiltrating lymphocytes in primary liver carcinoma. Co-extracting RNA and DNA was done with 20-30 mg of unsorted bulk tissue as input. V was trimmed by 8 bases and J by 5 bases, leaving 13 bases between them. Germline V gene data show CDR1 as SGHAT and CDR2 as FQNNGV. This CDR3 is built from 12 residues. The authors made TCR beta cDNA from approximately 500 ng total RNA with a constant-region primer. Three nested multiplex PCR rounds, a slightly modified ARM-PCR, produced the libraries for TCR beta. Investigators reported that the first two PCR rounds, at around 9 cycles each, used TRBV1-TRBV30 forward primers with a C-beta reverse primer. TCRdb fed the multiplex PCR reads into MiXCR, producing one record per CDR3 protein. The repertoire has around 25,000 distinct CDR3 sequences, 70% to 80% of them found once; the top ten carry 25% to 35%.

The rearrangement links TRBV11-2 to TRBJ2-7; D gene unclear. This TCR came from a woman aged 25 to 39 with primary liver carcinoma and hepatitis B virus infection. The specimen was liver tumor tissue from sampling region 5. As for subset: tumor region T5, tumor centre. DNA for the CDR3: TGTGCCAGCCGCGTAGGGTACCACGAGCAGTACTTC. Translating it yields CASRVGYHEQYF.